Each of the 26 T cell receptor beta chains below was sequenced from the same sample in a study of CD8 T cells in ankylosing spondylitis. Study-level points and caveats: Apparently characteristic of ankylosing spondylitis blood was a TCR beta motif (roughly eight highly homologous variants).

TCRdb processed the 5' RACE reads anew with MiXCR; each CDR3 protein has one entry. Of fewer than 550,000 distinct CDR3 sequences listed, about 5% are singletons. These receptors lack a known antigen. Material: blood, either unsorted or a sorted T cell fraction (not recorded which). The receptors were gathered from a male donor with ankylosing spondylitis.

This clonotype was detected many times. The chain joins TRBV12-3 or TRBV12-4 to TRBJ1-2; possibly TRBD1 for D (5 bases). The length of the CDR3 is 12 residues. V gave up 7 bases and J gave up 4 bases, with 10 bases separating them. The CDR3 DNA is TGTGCCAGCATACGCGACAGCTATGGCTACACCTTC. As protein: CASIRDSYGYTF.

This chain uses TRBV20-1 with TRBJ2-7, with TRBD2 matching over 10 bases. Looked up from germline, CDR1 is DFQATT and CDR2 is SNEGSKA (reference sequence). The CDR3 is 16 residues long. Trimming cost V 7 bases and J 4 bases; bases outside gene matches: 16. Written as DNA, the CDR3 is TGCAGTGGGGGGTCTAGCGGGAGTTGGGTCCCTTACGAGCAGTACTTC. As protein: CSGGSSGSWVPYEQYF.

Ten or more counts support this clonotype. The genes are TRBV20-1 and TRBJ2-7; a weak D match, TRBD1 (5 bases). The CDR3 runs 13 residues. CDR1 is DFQATT, CDR2 SNEGSKA, per germline (reference sequence). Between the trimmed V and J ends, which lost 1 base and 3 bases, there was a span of 10 bases. The DNA for the CDR3 is TGCAGTGCTAGAGGAATGACAGACTACGAGCAGTACTTC. Translated, it gives CSARGMTDYEQYF.

This clonotype was seen many times. This chain joins TRBV7-9 and TRBJ1-2, with 7 bases lining up with TRBD1. V trimming: 5 bases; J trimming: 3 bases; junction bases outside the gene matches: 6. The CDR3 length is 14 residues. Germline V gives CDR1 SEHNR, CDR2 FQNEAQ (reference sequence). The chain's CDR3 is CASSITGVHYGYTF. CDR3 nucleotide sequence: TGTGCCAGCAGCATTACAGGGGTCCACTATGGCTACACCTTC.

This clonotype was detected many times. This rearrangement joins TRBV24-1 to TRBJ1-2; TRBD1 is a possible D gene (6 bases). V was trimmed by 6 bases and J by 4 bases, leaving 11 bases between them. The CDR3 consists of 13 residues. CDR1 is KGHDR and CDR2 is SFDVKD in the germline V gene. CDR3 loop: CATSMDSSYGYTF. The CDR3 DNA sequence: TGTGCCACCAGTATGGACAGCTCCTATGGCTACACCTTC.

This chain connects TRBV6-1 to TRBJ2-7, with 9 bases identical to TRBD2. This CDR3 contains 14 residues. Trimming at V came to 6 bases and at J to 2 bases, leaving 5 bases not matched to a gene. CDR1 MNHNS and CDR2 SASEGT come from the germline V gene. This chain's CDR3 is CASRGSGRAYEQYF. The CDR3 region has the DNA TGTGCCAGCAGGGGTAGCGGGAGAGCCTACGAGCAGTACTTC.

This clonotype came up many times. The rearrangement links TRBV20-1 to TRBJ2-5; 9 bases match TRBD2. With V trimmed by 3 bases and J by 3 bases, 5 bases remained unmatched. CDR1 is DFQATT, CDR2 SNEGSKA, per germline (reference sequence). The CDR3 has 14 amino acids. CDR3 loop: CSASEAGGKETQYF. In DNA, the CDR3 is TGCAGTGCTAGCGAAGCGGGGGGAAAAGAGACCCAGTACTTC.

This clonotype was seen a few times. V gene TRBV9 combines with J gene TRBJ2-7; D possibly uses TRBD1 or TRBD2 (5 bases each). CDR1 is SGDLS, CDR2 YYNGEE, per germline. V was cut by 3 bases and J by 4 bases, with 11 bases left in between. This CDR3 region has 13 residues. The CDR3 nucleotides read TGTGCCAGCAGCGCGACCGGGGCTTACGAGCAGTACTTC. Translation: CASSATGAYEQYF.

This clonotype has a count of ten or more. The rearrangement links TRBV5-1 to TRBJ2-7; possible D gene TRBD1, 6 bases. Trimming took 1 base from V and 7 from J, leaving 15 bases between them. Germline assignment: CDR1 SGHRS and CDR2 YFSETQ. CDR3 length equals 14 residues. The CDR3 sequence is CASSLNRAGDEQYF. The CDR3 DNA reads TGCGCCAGCAGCTTGAACAGGGCTGGGGATGAGCAGTACTTC.

This clonotype was counted at least ten times. This sequence joins TRBV20-1 and TRBJ2-3; D assignment may be TRBD1 or TRBD2 (6 bases each). The CDR3 spans 15 residues. The germline gives CDR1 DFQATT, CDR2 SNEGSKA (reference sequence). Deletions cut 6 bases from V and 4 bases from J, with 20 bases between. The CDR3 DNA reads TGCAGTGCCCCAGGTTTCCGGGGGCGCCCAGATACGCAGTATTTT. Translated, it gives CSAPGFRGRPDTQYF.

In its sample, this clonotype was seen many times. V usage is TRBV29-1 and J usage is TRBJ1-1; D is undetermined. V lost 5 bases to trimming and J lost 4 bases, with 11 bases between them. Germline V lookup: CDR1 SQVTM, CDR2 ANQGSEA. The CDR3 sequence is 12 residues long. The DNA of the CDR3 is TGCAGCGTTACGGACTTTGGCACTGAAGCTTTCTTT. Translation gives CSVTDFGTEAFF.

This clonotype occurred many times. The genes are TRBV6-5 and TRBJ2-1; the D is unclear. Germline CDR1 MNHEY, CDR2 SVGAGI. The V end lost 2 bases, the J end lost 0 bases, and 11 bases lay between the germline ends. The CDR3 runs 16 residues. The CDR3 sequence: CASSYATQSSYNEQFF. The DNA for the CDR3 is TGTGCCAGCAGTTACGCGACCCAAAGCTCCTACAATGAGCAGTTCTTC.

There are many counts of this clonotype. The chain couples TRBV28 to TRBJ2-3, with 8 nucleotides matching TRBD2. CDR3 size: 14 residues. The germline V gene encodes CDR1 MDHEN and CDR2 SYDVKM. V shed 3 bases and J 8 bases; nucleotides not matched to a gene: 7. CDR3 loop: CASSLAAGVSTQYF. CDR3 DNA: TGTGCCAGCAGTTTGGCAGCGGGAGTTAGTACGCAGTATTTT.

This clonotype was observed at least ten times. CDR3 DNA sequence: TGTGCCAGCAGCGTAGTAGCGGGGGGGCCCGGGGAGCTGTTTTTT. Translating gives CASSVVAGGPGELFF. The chain joins TRBV9 to TRBJ2-2; 11 bases align to TRBD2. Trimming at V came to 0 bases and at J to 6 bases, leaving 1 base not matched to a gene. Germline CDR1 and CDR2: SGDLS and YYNGEE. The CDR3 is 15 residues long.

For this clonotype: Sequence at one end of the junction differs from germline and may be a read error. The chain recombines TRBV7-9 with TRBJ2-5, with D unclear. The germline gives CDR1 SEHNR, CDR2 FQNEAQ (reference sequence). This CDR3 contains 12 residues. In DNA form, the CDR3 reads TGTGCCAGCAGGTTAGGGCAAGAGACCCAGTACTTC. This translates into CASRLGQETQYF.

This clonotype was observed a few times. This chain joins TRBV7-9 and TRBJ1-1; D is ambiguous. The CDR3 is 12 amino acids. Germline assignment: CDR1 SEHNR and CDR2 FQNEAQ (reference sequence). V lost 5 bases and J lost 7, with 11 bases in between. The DNA for the CDR3 is TGTGCCAGCAGCCAAGCCCACATTGAAGCTTTCTTT. It encodes CASSQAHIEAFF.

This clonotype was counted ten times or more. This chain connects TRBV6-1 to TRBJ1-5, with D possibly TRBD1 on 5 matching bases. Germline V gene lookup returns CDR1 MNHNS and CDR2 SASEGT. This CDR3 region has 16 residues. V was cut by 7 bases and J by 0 bases, with 16 bases left in between. CDR3 region: CASTRGRLYSNQPQHF. CDR3 sequence (DNA): TGTGCCAGCACAAGGGGCAGACTTTATAGCAATCAGCCCCAGCATTTT.

This clonotype has a count of ten or more. DNA of the CDR3: TGCGCCAGCAGTCGCGGACCGTATAGCAATCAGCCCCAGCATTTT. Translated: CASSRGPYSNQPQHF. The rearrangement links TRBV5-1 to TRBJ1-5, with D unclear. This CDR3 contains 15 residues. The germline V gene encodes CDR1 SGHRS and CDR2 YFSETQ. With 5 bases removed from V and 0 bases from J, the gap between germline ends came to 12 bases.

The table lists this clonotype with many counts. The chain is built from TRBV7-2 and TRBJ1-6, with 7 bases identical to TRBD1. V shed 5 bases, J shed 9 bases, and the junction held 13 bases outside the gene matches. CDR1 SGHTA and CDR2 FQGNSA come from the germline V gene. The CDR3 is made up of 16 amino acids. The CDR3 DNA reads as TGTGCCAGCAGCCCACCGACAGGGCGGGGAGTTTCACCCCTCCACTTT. It is translated as CASSPPTGRGVSPLHF.

This clonotype was counted at least ten times. The J gene is TRBJ2-1, the V gene TRBV7-2; D gene ambiguous. Germline V gene data show CDR1 as SGHTA and CDR2 as FQGNSA. CDR3 length: 14 residues. V was clipped by 1 base and J by 4 bases, with 8 bases between them. The CDR3 protein is CASSLELFYNEQFF. The CDR3 nucleotides read TGTGCCAGCAGCTTAGAGCTTTTTTACAATGAGCAGTTCTTC.

This clonotype came up many times. The CDR3 region is CASSLGGEISNQPQHF. The CDR3 region has the DNA TGTGCCAGCAGTTTAGGGGGAGAGATCAGCAATCAGCCCCAGCATTTT. V and J are TRBV28 and TRBJ1-5, with D tentatively TRBD1 (5 bases). The CDR3 loop spans 16 amino acids. The V and J ends lost 2 bases and 1 base respectively, with 12 bases between them. Germline CDR1 reads MDHEN; CDR2 reads SYDVKM.

This clonotype was seen at least ten times. This chain connects TRBV16 to TRBJ1-1; tentatively, D is TRBD1 (6 bases). CDR1 is KGHSY and CDR2 is FQNENV in the germline V gene. The CDR3 runs 15 residues. Trimming took 4 bases from V and 4 from J, leaving 16 bases between them. CDR3 sequence: CASSPGQRRGTEAFF. The CDR3 DNA is TGTGCCAGCAGCCCTGGACAGCGCCGCGGCACTGAAGCTTTCTTT.

V usage is TRBV28 and J usage is TRBJ2-3; D is unclear. Germline V gives CDR1 MDHEN, CDR2 SYDVKM. The CDR3 extends over 12 amino acids. V was pared by 9 bases and J by 3 bases, with 10 bases between. The CDR3 DNA reads as TGTGCCAGTCAGACTCCGACAGATACGCAGTATTTT. Its translation is CASQTPTDTQYF.

This chain uses TRBV12-5 with TRBJ2-5; 14 positions agree with TRBD2. CDR3 length equals 14 residues. Germline CDR1 LGHNT, CDR2 FRNRAP. V gave up 9 bases and J gave up 10 bases; unmatched junction bases: 10. The CDR3 DNA follows: TGTGCTAGCTCATCCGGGACTAGCGGGGGCCACCAGTACTTC. Protein sequence: CASSSGTSGGHQYF.

The chain is built from TRBV20-1 and TRBJ1-4, with D possibly matching TRBD1 (6 bases). This CDR3 is built from 14 residues. Per germline, CDR1 DFQATT and CDR2 SNEGSKA (reference sequence). Trimming removed 2 bases from V and 8 bases from J, with 15 bases in between. The CDR3 DNA reads TGCAGTGCTAGACGGGGGGCGGACGACGAAAAACTGTTTTTT. Its protein is CSARRGADDEKLFF.

The table lists this clonotype with many counts. The chain uses TRBV24-1 and TRBJ1-2; D is undetermined. In germline, CDR1 is KGHDR, CDR2 SFDVKD. The CDR3 extends over 12 amino acids. The V end lost 4 bases, the J end lost 7 bases, and 9 bases lay between the germline ends. CDR3 loop: CATSEWLGGYTF. CDR3 coding DNA: TGTGCCACCAGTGAGTGGCTGGGTGGCTACACCTTC.